These 22 T cell receptor beta chains originate from one sample sequenced in a study of human T cells and chemical hapten exposure (dated by TCRdb to about 2021). Per the publication, the time point label means: pre-sensitization, week 0. The treatment or condition label for this specimen denotes: therapeutic diphenylcyclopropenone sensitization with weekly scalp DPC. The library was produced with RACE. TCRdb lists the instrument as NextSeq 500. The public reads were quality trimmed at Q25 with fastp and then assembled into clones with MiXCR by TCRdb, keeping productive beta chains. Entries are consolidated by CDR3 protein sequence, retaining the most common genes and DNA. For this sample the table gives under 90,000 distinct CDR3 sequences, of which 9.6% were detected only once. The top ten clones comprise 3.6% of the sample. The sequences come from whole blood, collected in connection with sensitization to the hapten diphenylcyclopropenone (DPC). The receptor source for this set is a woman between 40 and 50 years old with alopecia areata. Some clones in this sample may be carry-over from other donors' samples.

This rearrangement joins TRBV4-2 to TRBJ1-5, with TRBD1 matching 7 bases. V gave up 0 bases and J gave up 5 bases; unmatched junction bases: 10. Germline CDR1 is LGHNA and CDR2 is YNFKEQ. The CDR3 sequence is 17 residues long. The chain's CDR3 is CASSQERQGIQYQPQHF. The DNA of the CDR3 is TGTGCCAGCAGCCAAGAGCGACAGGGCATCCAATATCAGCCCCAGCATTTT.

This clonotype occurred once. A much more abundant neighbour one base away suggests this may be a read error. The chain recombines TRBV27 with TRBJ2-7; 9 bases fit TRBD1. Germline CDR1 is MNHEY and CDR2 is SMNVEV (reference sequence). This CDR3 is 14 amino acids long. CDR3 loop: CVSSFGTGTGEQYF. The CDR3 DNA is TGTGTCAGCAGTTTCGGGACAGGGACTGGCGAGCAGTACTTC.

There are many counts of this clonotype. The chain links TRBV9 to TRBJ2-1; 16 bases agree with TRBD2. The germline V gene encodes CDR1 SGDLS and CDR2 YYNGEE. The trim removed 2 bases at V and 4 bases at J, leaving 3 bases unmatched. The CDR3 is 17 amino acids. The CDR3 protein is CASSVGTSGGAYNEQFF. The CDR3 DNA follows: TGTGCCAGCAGCGTGGGGACTAGCGGGGGGGCTTACAATGAGCAGTTCTTC.

This clonotype turned up a few times. The chain has TRBV23-1 and TRBJ2-7; maybe TRBD2 (5 bases). TRBV23-1 is sorted into the ORF group, with uncertain function. This CDR3 is built from 15 residues. V gave up 0 bases and J gave up 5 bases, with 14 bases separating them. CDR3 DNA: TGCGCCAGCAGTCAATCGAGACTGGGGAGCGACGAGCAGTACTTC. It encodes CASSQSRLGSDEQYF.

In its sample, this clonotype was seen a few times. This rearrangement joins TRBV6-5 to TRBJ2-3, with D possibly being TRBD2 (6 bases). This CDR3 is 14 amino acids long. Germline CDR1 reads MNHEY; CDR2 reads SVGAGI. With 7 bases removed from V and 2 bases from J, the gap between germline ends came to 13 bases. CDR3 sequence (DNA): TGTGCCAGCACTGACCTGCGGGACACAGATACGCAGTATTTT. This translates into CASTDLRDTDTQYF.

The chain employs TRBV21-1 and TRBJ2-1; TRBD2, the table's D call, lacks a check against the DNA. TRBV21-1 is reported as a pseudogene. The CDR3 totals 11 residues. The CDR3 sequence: CASSRAQGTEF. CDR3 nucleotides: TGTGCCAGCAGCAGGGCCCAGGGCACCGAGTTC.

In the case of this clonotype: At one end the junction does not follow the germline gene, possibly because of a read error. The V gene is TRBV6-2 or TRBV6-3, the J gene TRBJ1-1; 9 positions match TRBD1. This CDR3 region has 15 residues. Germline V lookup: CDR1 MNHEY, CDR2 SVGEGT. This CDR3 reads CASSYRQGVGTVAFF. The DNA of the CDR3 is TGTGCCAGCAGTTACAGACAGGGGGTAGGAACTGTAGCTTTCTTT.

This clonotype was picked up many times. The chain links TRBV4-3 to TRBJ1-1; D call uncertain. The V end was cut by 0 bases, the J end by 1 base, with 9 bases between. The CDR3 is 15 amino acids. Germline values: CDR1 LGHNA, CDR2 YSLEER. CDR3 sequence (DNA): TGCGCCAGCAGCCAAGATCGGCAGACGAACACTGAAGCTTTCTTT. Residues: CASSQDRQTNTEAFF.

V gene TRBV2 combines with J gene TRBJ2-7, with 9 nucleotides matching TRBD1. In germline, CDR1 is SNHLY, CDR2 FYNNEI. The CDR3 contains 13 residues. Trimming cost V 6 bases and J 0 bases; bases outside gene matches: 0. This CDR3 reads CASRTGGSYEQYF. The CDR3 coding sequence is TGTGCCAGCAGGACAGGGGGCTCCTACGAGCAGTACTTC.

V and J are TRBV7-2 and TRBJ2-1; D might be TRBD2 (6 bases). CDR1 and CDR2 from the germline V gene are SGHTA and FQGNSA. The CDR3 spans 13 residues. The V gene lost 5 bases and the J gene lost 3 bases, with 8 bases spanning the gap. The CDR3 DNA is TGTGCCAGCAGCCCCGGGAGCTACAATGAGCAGTTCTTC. As protein: CASSPGSYNEQFF.

The genes are TRBV14 and TRBJ1-2; D call uncertain. The V gene's germline CDR1 is SGHDN and CDR2 FVKESK. The ends were cut back, 0 bases at V and 3 bases at J, with 2 bases in the middle. The CDR3 has 12 residues. This chain's CDR3 is CASSQDYYGYTF. CDR3 DNA: TGTGCCAGCAGCCAAGACTACTATGGCTACACCTTC. Filled out from reference TRBV14 and TRBJ1-2, the complete variable domain reads EAGVTQFPSHSVIEKGQTVTLRCDPISGHDNLYWYRRVMGKEIKFLLHFVKESKQDESGMPNNRFLAERTGGTYSTLKVQPAELEDSGVYFCASSQDYYGYTFGSGTRLTVV.

This clonotype was seen repeatedly, ten times or more. The chain employs TRBV7-2 and TRBJ1-4, with 9 bases matching TRBD1. Germline V lookup: CDR1 SGHTA, CDR2 FQGNSA. Trimming cost V 3 bases and J 2 bases; bases outside gene matches: 10. The CDR3 covers 18 residues. The CDR3 region is CASSLARQGVTTNEKLFF. CDR3 sequence (DNA): TGTGCCAGCAGCTTGGCCCGACAGGGGGTCACGACTAATGAAAAACTGTTTTTT.

This clonotype was counted ten times or more. The chain carries TRBV12-3 or TRBV12-4 and TRBJ1-3; 7 nucleotides align to TRBD1. The CDR3 contains 16 residues. V lost 5 bases, J lost 0 bases, and 7 bases stayed unmatched. The CDR3 spells CASSIRQGRSGNTIYF. Written as DNA, the CDR3 is TGTGCCAGCAGTATTCGACAGGGCCGCTCTGGAAACACCATATATTTT.

This sequence joins TRBV6-2 or TRBV6-3 and TRBJ1-5; the D gene is possibly TRBD1 (5 bases). With 2 bases removed from V and 3 bases from J, the gap between germline ends came to 11 bases. The germline CDR1 and CDR2 sequences are MNHEY and SVGEGT. This CDR3 is 15 amino acids long. CDR3 region: CASSYRQTSNQPQHF. CDR3 in DNA: TGTGCCAGCAGTTACAGACAGACATCCAATCAGCCCCAGCATTTT.

This clonotype has at least ten counts. The chain has TRBV7-2 and TRBJ2-7, with D possibly being TRBD1 (6 bases). The CDR3 consists of 15 residues. Germline CDR1 and CDR2: SGHTA and FQGNSA. Trimming left V 5 bases short and J 2 bases short, with 16 bases between. CDR3 DNA sequence: TGTGCCAGCAGCCCCTGGTGGGGGCCAACCTACGAGCAGTACTTC. It codes for CASSPWWGPTYEQYF.

The gene calls are TRBV6-2 or TRBV6-3 and TRBJ1-5; 7 bases match TRBD1. This CDR3 comprises 17 residues. Germline CDR1 MNHEY, CDR2 SVGEGT. Unmatched junction bases numbered 10, after V lost 4 bases and J lost 1 base. CDR3 nucleotides: TGTGCCAGCAGTTCCTCAGGGGGGGCAGGAAGCAATCAGCCCCAGCATTTT. It specifies CASSSSGGAGSNQPQHF.

This clonotype was seen a few times. The rearrangement joins TRBV4-3 to TRBJ2-1; 7 bases are a match to TRBD1. Germline V gene data show CDR1 as LGHNA and CDR2 as YSLEER. J lost 2 bases, V lost 3 bases, and 4 bases had no gene match. CDR3 length: 15 amino acids. CDR3 in DNA: TGCGCCAGCAGCCATGAACAGGGGCCCTACAATGAGCAGTTCTTC. Protein sequence: CASSHEQGPYNEQFF.

This clonotype was seen ten or more times. This chain connects TRBV10-3 to TRBJ1-3, with TRBD1 matching over 8 bases. This CDR3 has 16 amino acids. Germline assignment: CDR1 ENHRY and CDR2 SYGVKD. Trimming cost V 5 bases and J 2 bases; bases outside gene matches: 8. DNA for the CDR3: TGTGCCATCAGTCCATTGGACAGGGTGACTGGAAACACCATATATTTT. Amino acid sequence: CAISPLDRVTGNTIYF.

The rearrangement joins TRBV7-9 to TRBJ2-7, with 8 positions matching TRBD2. The V gene end was trimmed by 4 bases and the J gene end by 6 bases; junction bases not matched to a gene: 5. This CDR3 contains 13 residues. CDR1 is SEHNR, CDR2 FQNEAQ, per germline (reference sequence). For the CDR3, the DNA is TGTGCCAGCAGCTCGGGCGGGGGGAGCGAGCAGTACTTC. Amino acid sequence: CASSSGGGSEQYF.

The rearrangement joins TRBV6-6 to TRBJ2-2; D ambiguous. The ends were cut back, 5 bases at V and 2 bases at J, with 18 bases in the middle. This CDR3 contains 17 residues. Germline CDR1 reads MNHNY; CDR2 reads SVGAGI (reference sequence). The CDR3 nucleotides read TGTGCCAGCAGTCGCCGCCTGATGGCAGATAACACCGGGGAGCTGTTTTTT. It translates to CASSRRLMADNTGELFF.

This clonotype was observed at least ten times. The chain employs TRBV7-9 and TRBJ1-4; D is undetermined. The CDR3 is 12 residues long. Trimming shortened V by 1 base and J by 7 bases, and 4 bases separated the two germline ends. The germline CDR1 and CDR2 sequences are SEHNR and FQNEAQ (reference sequence). CDR3 region: CASSLVSEKLFF. The CDR3 coding sequence is TGTGCCAGCAGCTTAGTGAGTGAAAAACTGTTTTTT.

This clonotype was picked up a small number of times. The rearrangement uses TRBV7-2 and TRBJ2-1; 8 bases map to TRBD2. CDR1 SGHTA and CDR2 FQGNSA come from the germline V gene. V lost 4 bases and J lost 7; bases outside the gene matches: 15. The CDR3 runs 17 residues. CDR3 coding DNA: TGTGCCAGCAGCTCCCCCGGGGGGGGGGCCGTGCGTAATGAGCAGTTCTTC. Translation gives CASSSPGGGAVRNEQFF.